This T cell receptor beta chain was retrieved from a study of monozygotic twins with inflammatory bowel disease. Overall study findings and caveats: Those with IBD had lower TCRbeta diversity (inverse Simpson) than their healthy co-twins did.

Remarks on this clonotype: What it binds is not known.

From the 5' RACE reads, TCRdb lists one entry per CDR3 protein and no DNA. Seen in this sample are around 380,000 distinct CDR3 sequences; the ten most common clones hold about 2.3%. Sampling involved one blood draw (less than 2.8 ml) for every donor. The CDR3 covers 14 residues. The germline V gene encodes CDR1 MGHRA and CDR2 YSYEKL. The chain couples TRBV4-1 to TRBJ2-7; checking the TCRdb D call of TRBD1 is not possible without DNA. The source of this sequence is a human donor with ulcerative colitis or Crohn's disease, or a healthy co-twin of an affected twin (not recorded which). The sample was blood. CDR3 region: CASSQAAGTCEQYF.